These 23 T cell receptor beta chains came from one sample sequenced in a study of Ad26.COV2.S vaccination and SARS-CoV-2 variants. Sequenced by immunoSEQ multiplex PCR; TCRdb stores in-frame clones only, minus some. Of some 640,000 clones in the sample, roughly 90% were seen once. Treatment meaning: about 20 received Ad26.COV2.S at low or high dose, single or two shots; about 5 received placebo; per-sample allocation not given. At day 63 after the first vaccine or placebo injection, samples were drawn. Source: peripheral blood, taken in a trial of Ad26.COV2.S vaccine versus placebo. All receptors come from a person aged 18 to 59 who received the Ad26.COV2.S COVID-19 vaccine or a placebo.

This clone was counted a few times. The chain employs TRBV15 and TRBJ2-4, with unresolved D. V was shortened by 0 bases and J by 2 bases, with 5 bases between the two germline ends. The CDR3 is 14 residues long. Germline values: CDR1 LNHNV, CDR2 YYDKDF (reference sequence). The CDR3 region is CATSREGPKNIQYF. CDR3 DNA: TGTGCCACCAGCAGAGAAGGCCCCAAAAACATTCAGTACTTC.

The chain has TRBV7-2 and TRBJ2-7; no reliable D call. V was trimmed by 2 bases and J by 1 base, leaving 9 bases between them. This CDR3 contains 14 residues. The V gene's germline CDR1 is SGHTA and CDR2 FQGNSA. CDR3 in amino acids: CASSLIFGSYEQYF. The CDR3 DNA sequence: TGTGCCAGCAGCTTAATCTTCGGATCCTACGAGCAGTACTTC.

The chain couples TRBV6-2 or TRBV6-3 to TRBJ1-2; perhaps TRBD1 as D (6 bases). CDR1 is MNHEY and CDR2 is SVGEGT in the germline V gene. The CDR3 has 15 amino acids. Trimming removed 6 bases at V and 4 bases at J, with 18 bases between. In DNA, the CDR3 is TGTGCCAGCAGCCGGGGGGCAGCTTCTTTCTATGGCTACACCTTC. It encodes CASSRGAASFYGYTF.

Here the CDR3 DNA reads TGTGCCAGCAGCGCTCTATCGGGAGGGGTCAATGAGCAGTTCTTC. It specifies CASSALSGGVNEQFF. The J gene is TRBJ2-1, the V gene TRBV11-2; 8 bases are shared with TRBD2. V dropped 5 bases and J dropped 6; count of bases not matched to a gene: 9. CDR3 length: 15 amino acids. The germline gives CDR1 SGHAT, CDR2 FQNNGV.

This clone was counted a single time. V is TRBV3-1 (or the pseudogene TRBV3-2) and J is TRBJ2-3, with 11 bases aligning to TRBD2. Germline V gene sequence: CDR1 LGHDT, CDR2 YNNKEL (reference sequence). The trim removed 5 bases at V and 2 bases at J, leaving 9 bases unmatched. CDR3 length: 17 amino acids. The DNA for the CDR3 is TGTGCCAGCAGCTTCAGGGGGGGACTAGCGGACACAGATACGCAGTATTTT. As protein: CASSFRGGLADTDTQYF.

This clone was seen just once. The same CDR3 can be traced to other DNA sequences in this sample. This chain uses TRBV6-5 with TRBJ2-7, with a weak D call TRBD1 (6 bases). Between the trimmed V and J ends, which lost 7 bases and 0 bases, there was a span of 10 bases. CDR1 is MNHEY and CDR2 is SVGAGI in the germline V gene. The length of the CDR3 is 13 residues. The chain's CDR3 is CASTPGHSYEQYF. The CDR3 DNA follows: TGTGCCAGCACCCCGGGACACTCCTACGAGCAGTACTTC.

This clone was seen only once. CDR3 amino acids: CASSQGRIQETQYF. DNA of the CDR3: TGTGCCAGCAGCCAAGGTAGAATCCAAGAGACCCAGTACTTC. The genes are TRBV3-1 (or the pseudogene TRBV3-2) and TRBJ2-5; no definite D call. V lost 1 base and J lost 1, with 7 bases in between. This CDR3 contains 14 residues. Germline V gene sequence: CDR1 LGHDT, CDR2 YNNKEL (reference sequence).

This chain joins TRBV4-1 and TRBJ2-5, with 7 bases identical to TRBD1. The CDR3 sequence is 14 residues long. Looked up from germline, CDR1 is MGHRA and CDR2 is YSYEKL. The junction had 2 bases not matched to a gene; V was cut back by 3 bases and J by 1 base. Here the CDR3 reads CASSQGDSQETQYF. The DNA for the CDR3 is TGCGCCAGCAGCCAGGGGGACAGCCAAGAGACCCAGTACTTC.

The rearrangement links TRBV3-1 (or the pseudogene TRBV3-2) to TRBJ2-5; 15 positions agree with TRBD2. V gave up 3 bases and J gave up 7 bases; unmatched junction bases: 9. CDR1 and CDR2 (germline): LGHDT, YNNKEL (reference sequence). The CDR3 loop spans 17 amino acids. CDR3 in DNA: TGTGCCAGCAGCCATCAAGGACTAGCGGGGGGGCGAGGGACCCAGTACTTC. Translated: CASSHQGLAGGRGTQYF.

The V and J genes are TRBV6-2 or TRBV6-3 and TRBJ2-3; 7 nucleotides align to TRBD2. V lost 4 bases and J lost 2; bases outside the gene matches: 6. CDR3 length: 15 amino acids. Germline CDR1 MNHEY, CDR2 SVGEGT. Written as DNA, the CDR3 is TGTGCCAGCAGTTCCCGGGAGGCCTTCACAGATACGCAGTATTTT. Amino acids: CASSSREAFTDTQYF.

The rearrangement uses TRBV5-5 and TRBJ1-2; 7 nucleotides line up with TRBD1. This CDR3 has 15 residues. Germline assignment: CDR1 SGHKS and CDR2 YYEKEE (reference sequence). V lost 0 bases and J lost 0; bases outside the gene matches: 2. This CDR3 is CASSLAGGPNYGYTF. Here the CDR3 DNA reads TGTGCCAGCAGCTTGGCAGGGGGGCCTAACTATGGCTACACCTTC.

The gene calls are TRBV11-2 and TRBJ2-5; 9 bases agree with TRBD2. There are 15 residues in the CDR3. Per the germline V gene, CDR1 is SGHAT and CDR2 is FQNNGV. Trimming cost V 1 base and J 5 bases; bases outside gene matches: 5. The CDR3 DNA reads TGTGCCAGCAGCTTAGTAGTAGCGGGAGTTGAGACCCAGTACTTC. Protein product: CASSLVVAGVETQYF.

The genes are TRBV2 and TRBJ1-1; D is perhaps TRBD1 (5 bases). The germline V gene encodes CDR1 SNHLY and CDR2 FYNNEI. With 3 bases removed from V and 3 bases from J, the gap between germline ends came to 11 bases. The CDR3 has 14 residues. CDR3 in DNA: TGTGCCAGCAGTGACCAGGGCCCCTACACTGAAGCTTTCTTT. This encodes CASSDQGPYTEAFF.

The rearrangement uses TRBV29-1 and TRBJ2-4; no clear D gene. The CDR3 totals 14 residues. V lost 5 bases and J 0 bases, leaving 11 bases between the germline ends. The V gene's germline CDR1 is SQVTM and CDR2 ANQGSEA. The CDR3 coding sequence is TGCAGCGTTCGCCCTCAACTAGCCAAAAACATTCAGTACTTC. It is translated as CSVRPQLAKNIQYF.

The CDR3 bases are TGTGCCAGCAGTGCCACCTGGCTAGCGGCCACAGATACGCAGTATTTT. Amino acids: CASSATWLAATDTQYF. J is TRBJ2-3 and V is TRBV6-4; TRBD2 aligns across 7 bases. The V and J ends lost 4 bases and 2 bases, in that order; junction bases with no gene match: 9. The CDR3 is made up of 16 amino acids. The germline gives CDR1 MRHNA, CDR2 SNTAGT.

The chain joins TRBV4-3 to TRBJ1-5, with D possibly matching TRBD1 (6 bases). V was shortened by 1 base and J by 6 bases, with 13 bases between the two germline ends. This CDR3 is 15 amino acids long. CDR1 and CDR2 (germline): LGHNA, YSLEER. The CDR3, as DNA: TGCGCCAGCAGCCAAGCCACAGGGAGTGGTCAGCCCCAGCATTTT. Its protein is CASSQATGSGQPQHF.

This chain connects TRBV13 to TRBJ1-2, with D perhaps TRBD1 (5 bases). CDR1 PRHDT and CDR2 FYEKMQ come from the germline V gene (reference sequence). The CDR3 totals 14 residues. V dropped 1 base and J dropped 5 bases, with 11 bases sitting between them. The chain's CDR3 is CASSLVQGVYGYTF. DNA for the CDR3: TGTGCCAGCAGCTTAGTTCAGGGTGTTTATGGCTACACCTTC. The whole variable domain, filled in from reference TRBV13 and TRBJ1-2, reads AAGVIQSPRHLIKEKRETATLKCYPIPRHDTVYWYQQGPGQDPQFLISFYEKMQSDKGSIPDRFSAQQFSDYHSELNMSSLELGDSALYFCASSLVQGVYGYTFGSGTRLTVV.

The CDR3: CASSEGLGPYEQYF. The CDR3 DNA sequence: TGTGCCAGCAGTGAGGGACTGGGCCCCTACGAGCAGTACTTC. The chain combines TRBV6-1 with TRBJ2-7; D perhaps matches TRBD2 (6 bases). CDR3 length equals 14 residues. The V end was cut by 3 bases, the J end by 2 bases, with 11 bases between. CDR1 is MNHNS, CDR2 SASEGT, per germline.

The V gene is TRBV30, the J gene TRBJ2-5; TRBD1 aligns across 9 bases. CDR3 length: 13 residues. The V gene's germline CDR1 is GTSNPN and CDR2 SVGIG (reference sequence). J was trimmed by 7 bases and V by 2 bases; bases with no gene match: 5. CDR3 in DNA: TGTGCCTGGAGTACAGGGGGCTTGGTGACCCAGTACTTC. This translates into CAWSTGGLVTQYF.

Notes on this clone: Other nucleotide sequences in the sample specify the same CDR3. The rearrangement uses TRBV15 and TRBJ2-3, with TRBD1 matching over 7 bases. The germline CDR1 and CDR2 sequences are LNHNV and YYDKDF (reference sequence). The CDR3 runs to 14 residues. With V trimmed by 1 base and J by 4 bases, 2 bases remained unmatched. The DNA of the CDR3 is TGTGCCACCAGCAGAGGGCAGGGGGCAGATACGCAGTATTTT. Translating gives CATSRGQGADTQYF.

The chain couples TRBV19 to TRBJ1-2; 7 bases are a match to TRBD1. Germline lookup yields CDR1 LNHDA and CDR2 SQIVND (reference sequence). V gave up 5 bases and J gave up 11 bases; unmatched junction bases: 8. The CDR3 has 12 amino acids. The CDR3 DNA follows: TGTGCCAGTAGTTGGACAGGAGCATTTTACACCTTC. It specifies CASSWTGAFYTF.

The chain has TRBV2 and TRBJ1-5; D is unclear. Germline-derived CDR1 and CDR2 are SNHLY and FYNNEI. Trimming cost V 6 bases and J 4 bases, with 4 bases left between them. The CDR3 runs to 11 residues. The CDR3 sequence: CASRTNQPQHF. The CDR3 DNA reads as TGTGCCAGCAGAACAAATCAGCCCCAGCATTTT.

This rearrangement joins TRBV5-4 to TRBJ1-4; 7 bases align to TRBD1. The CDR3 is 14 residues long. The V gene's germline CDR1 is SGHNT and CDR2 YYREEE (reference sequence). The junction had 7 bases not matched to a gene; V was cut back by 4 bases and J by 7 bases. CDR3 in amino acids: CASSPTGQGEKLFF. CDR3 nucleotide sequence: TGTGCCAGCAGCCCGACAGGGCAAGGTGAAAAACTGTTTTTT.